The 15 T cell receptor beta chains reported below all come from one sample, sequenced in a study of blood T cell repertoires in COVID-19. The protocol was immunoSEQ multiplex PCR, while the TCRdb copy is restricted to in-frame clones and leaves out a portion. This sample has 300,000 to 500,000 clones, with around 89% found just once. Sequencing was performed on PBMCs or T cells enriched from blood (not recorded which). These receptors all come from a woman between 25 and 40 years old with acute COVID-19.

This chain links TRBV12-3 or TRBV12-4 with TRBJ1-4; D perhaps matches TRBD1 (6 bases). The CDR3 runs 13 residues. Trimming cost V 3 bases and J 7 bases, with 9 bases left between them. For the CDR3, the DNA is TGTGCCAGCAGTTTGAGGGGGGGTGAAAAACTGTTTTTT. It is translated as CASSLRGGEKLFF.

V is TRBV19 and J is TRBJ2-3, with D possibly being TRBD2 (5 bases). V was shortened by 3 bases and J by 6 bases, with 16 bases between the two germline ends. Germline V gives CDR1 LNHDA, CDR2 SQIVND (reference sequence). The CDR3 is made up of 15 amino acids. The CDR3 DNA sequence: TGTGCCAGTAGTATCGGGGTAGTGAGATGGGATACGCAGTATTTT. It is translated as CASSIGVVRWDTQYF.

This sequence joins TRBV2 and TRBJ2-4; 7 bases agree with TRBD1. There are 14 residues in the CDR3. J lost 7 bases, V lost 5 bases, and 8 bases had no gene match. Germline CDR1 is SNHLY and CDR2 is FYNNEI. CDR3 nucleotides: TGTGCCAGCAGTAACAGGGGAATGGTGAACATTCAGTACTTC. Encoded protein: CASSNRGMVNIQYF.

This clone was seen a few times. The CDR3 reads CASSLWTGDTGELFF. The DNA for the CDR3 is TGTGCCAGCAGCTTATGGACAGGGGACACCGGGGAGCTGTTTTTT. The chain recombines TRBV7-9 with TRBJ2-2, with 9 nucleotides matching TRBD1. Trimming cost V 2 bases and J 3 bases; bases outside gene matches: 1. In germline, CDR1 is SEHNR, CDR2 FQNEAQ (reference sequence). The CDR3 consists of 15 residues. Based on the CDR3 plus reference TRBV7-9 and TRBJ2-2, the full variable domain is DTGVSQNPRHKITKRGQNVTFRCDPISEHNRLYWYRQTLGQGPEFLTYFQNEAQLEKSRLLSDRFSAERPKGSFSTLEIQRTEQGDSAMYLCASSLWTGDTGELFFGEGSRLTVL.

J is TRBJ1-3 and V is TRBV28; no clear D gene. Trimming stripped 7 bases from V and 0 bases from J, with 7 bases between. Germline values: CDR1 MDHEN, CDR2 SYDVKM. The CDR3 is made up of 13 amino acids. CDR3 sequence (DNA): TGTGCCAGCACCGGGAGCTCTGGAAACACCATATATTTT. Residues: CASTGSSGNTIYF.

The V and J genes are TRBV4-3 and TRBJ1-2; 9 nucleotides match TRBD1. CDR1 and CDR2 from the germline V gene are LGHNA and YSLEER. V trimming: 0 bases; J trimming: 5 bases; junction bases outside the gene matches: 10. The CDR3 runs to 17 residues. CDR3 coding DNA: TGCGCCAGCAGCCAAGAGAGAGGACAGGGGCCCGGTTATGGCTACACCTTC. Protein: CASSQERGQGPGYGYTF.

The chain uses TRBV7-3 and TRBJ1-1; D unresolved. Germline V gene sequence: CDR1 SGHTA, CDR2 FQGTGA. The CDR3 sequence is 14 residues long. V lost 5 bases and J 4 bases, leaving 14 bases between the germline ends. CDR3 region: CASSPFPLRTEAFF. In nucleotides, the CDR3 is TGTGCCAGCAGCCCTTTTCCCCTTCGCACTGAAGCTTTCTTT.

CDR3 in amino acids: CASTSVTGNYGYTF. DNA of the CDR3: TGTGCCAGCACCTCGGTGACAGGCAACTATGGCTACACCTTC. This chain uses TRBV2 with TRBJ1-2; a weak D match, TRBD1 (6 bases). V was shortened by 7 bases and J by 2 bases, with 14 bases between the two germline ends. The CDR3 is 14 residues long. The germline CDR1 and CDR2 sequences are SNHLY and FYNNEI. Complete variable domain (other parts from reference TRBV2 and TRBJ1-2): EPEVTQTPSHQVTQMGQEVILRCVPISNHLYFYWYRQILGQKVEFLVSFYNNEISEKSEIFDDQFSVERPDGSNFTLKIRSTKLEDSAMYFCASTSVTGNYGYTFGSGTRLTVV.

The chain couples TRBV19 to TRBJ1-5; D is perhaps TRBD1 (6 bases). This CDR3 is built from 14 residues. Looked up from germline, CDR1 is LNHDA and CDR2 is SQIVND (reference sequence). The ends were cut back, 3 bases at V and 3 bases at J, with 9 bases in the middle. The CDR3 sequence: CASSMTGTNQPQHF. DNA for the CDR3: TGTGCCAGTAGTATGACAGGTACCAATCAGCCCCAGCATTTT.

Worth noting for this clone: Germline is not matched at one junction end, which may reflect a read error. The V and J genes are TRBV27 and TRBJ2-2; the D is unclear. Germline loops: CDR1 MNHEY, CDR2 SMNVEV (reference sequence). CDR3 length: 13 amino acids. The CDR3 bases are TGTGCCGGCAGTTTGTTCGACACCGGGGAGCTGTTTTTT. This gives the protein CAGSLFDTGELFF.

This clone was detected only a few times. The V and J genes are TRBV3-1 (or the pseudogene TRBV3-2) and TRBJ2-7; D is perhaps TRBD2 (7 bases). Per germline, CDR1 LGHDT and CDR2 YNNKEL (reference sequence). The V end lost 0 bases, the J end lost 4 bases, and 22 bases lay between the germline ends. This CDR3 has 18 amino acids. CDR3 coding DNA: TGTGCCAGCAGCCAAGATCTGGGGGGGCCCCGGGACAAGTACGAGCAGTACTTC. Translating it yields CASSQDLGGPRDKYEQYF.

V and J are TRBV5-1 and TRBJ2-5, with 13 bases fitting TRBD2. The germline gives CDR1 SGHRS, CDR2 YFSETQ. The CDR3 is made up of 17 amino acids. V shed 3 bases, J shed 5 bases, and the junction held 10 bases outside the gene matches. The CDR3 nucleotides are TGCGCCAGCAGCTACGGAGGACTAGCGGGGGAGGGGGAGACCCAGTACTTC. This gives the protein CASSYGGLAGEGETQYF.

The chain recombines TRBV28 with TRBJ1-5; 7 nucleotides align to TRBD1. With V trimmed by 5 bases and J by 4 bases, 8 bases remained unmatched. This CDR3 is 15 amino acids long. The germline CDR1 and CDR2 sequences are MDHEN and SYDVKM. DNA of the CDR3: TGTGCCAGCAGTCCAGGGGGGCAGGGGAATCAGCCCCAGCATTTT. Translated: CASSPGGQGNQPQHF. Filled out from reference TRBV28 and TRBJ1-5, the complete variable domain reads DVKVTQSSRYLVKRTGEKVFLECVQDMDHENMFWYRQDPGLGLRLIYFSYDVKMKEKGDIPEGYSVSREKKERFSLILESASTNQTSMYLCASSPGGQGNQPQHFGDGTRLSIL.

The V gene is TRBV2, the J gene TRBJ1-1; D gene ambiguous. This CDR3 has 14 residues. CDR1 is SNHLY and CDR2 is FYNNEI in the germline V gene. V was pared by 1 base and J by 4 bases, with 10 bases between. The CDR3 reads CASSEDSGGTEAFF. The CDR3 nucleotides read TGTGCCAGCAGTGAAGACAGCGGAGGCACTGAAGCTTTCTTT.

The J gene is TRBJ2-3, the V gene TRBV9, with a weak D call TRBD1 (5 bases). The CDR3 covers 16 residues. V was cut by 0 bases and J by 1 base, with 12 bases left in between. Per the germline V gene, CDR1 is SGDLS and CDR2 is YYNGEE. CDR3 in amino acids: CASSVAEQGGTDTQYF. DNA for the CDR3: TGTGCCAGCAGCGTAGCTGAGCAGGGCGGCACAGATACGCAGTATTTT. Complete variable domain (other parts from reference TRBV9 and TRBJ2-3): DSGVTQTPKHLITATGQRVTLRCSPRSGDLSVYWYQQSLDQGLQFLIQYYNGEERAKGNILERFSAQQFPDLHSELNLSSLELGDSALYFCASSVAEQGGTDTQYFGPGTRLTVL.